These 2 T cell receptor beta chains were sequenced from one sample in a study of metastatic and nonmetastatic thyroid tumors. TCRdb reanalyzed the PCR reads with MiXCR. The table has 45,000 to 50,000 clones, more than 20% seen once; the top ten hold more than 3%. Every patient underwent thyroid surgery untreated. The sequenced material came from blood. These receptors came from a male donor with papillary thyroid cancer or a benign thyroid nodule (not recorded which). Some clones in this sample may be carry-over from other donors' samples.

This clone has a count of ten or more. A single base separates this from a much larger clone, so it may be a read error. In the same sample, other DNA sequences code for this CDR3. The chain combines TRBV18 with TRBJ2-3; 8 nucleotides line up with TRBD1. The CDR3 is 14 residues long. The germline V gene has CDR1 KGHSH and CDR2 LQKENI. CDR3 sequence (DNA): TGTGCCAGCTCACCGGGACAGGACACAGATACGCAGTACTTT. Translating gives CASSPGQDTDTQYF.

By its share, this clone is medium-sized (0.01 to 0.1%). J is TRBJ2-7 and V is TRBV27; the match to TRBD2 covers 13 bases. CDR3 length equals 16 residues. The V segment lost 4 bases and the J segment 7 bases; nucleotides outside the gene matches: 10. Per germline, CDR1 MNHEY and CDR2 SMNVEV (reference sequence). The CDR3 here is CASSSGLAGVGYEQYF. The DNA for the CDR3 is TGTGCCAGCAGTTCCGGACTAGCGGGAGTAGGGTATGAGCAGTACTTC.